The sequence of this T cell receptor (beta chain) was determined in a study of control samples from healthy donors and cancer patients. Assay used: immunoSEQ multiplex PCR; TCRdb lists only in-frame clones, some missing. Of about 120,000 clones listed, about 87% are singletons. The sample consisted of blood. The origin of this receptor is a man aged 35-49 years in good health.

CDR3 sequence: CASSVSYEQYF. In nucleotides, the CDR3 is TGCGCCAGCAGTGTTTCCTACGAGCAGTACTTC. The J gene is TRBJ2-7, the V gene TRBV10-2; the D is unclear. Per the germline V gene, CDR1 is WSHSY and CDR2 is SAAADI. V was trimmed by 4 bases and J by 1 base, leaving 2 bases between them. This CDR3 region has 11 residues.